A selection of T cell receptor beta chains follows, all from one sample in a study of beta chain features in type 1 diabetes. The protocol was immunoSEQ multiplex PCR, while the TCRdb copy is restricted to in-frame clones and leaves out a portion. The sample includes 200,000 to 250,000 clones, around 13% of them seen just once. Sequencing was done on a sample of naive CD4+ T cells from blood. These receptors all come from a man aged 25 to 40 with type 1 diabetes. The CDR3 runs from the conserved cysteine through the conserved F or W. Each record gives: J gene, V gene, CDR3 length, CDR3 protein.

TRBJ2-5 | TRBV4-2 | 16 | CASSQDGLGRAETQYF
TRBJ1-1 | TRBV29-1 | 10 | CSADRAEAFF
TRBJ1-1 | TRBV27 | 14 | CASSSHRDRGGAFF
TRBJ1-4 | TRBV6-5 | 15 | CASSPVQGTNEKLFF
TRBJ2-7 | TRBV11-2 | 16 | CASSLEPLAETYEQYF
TRBJ1-2 | TRBV29-1 | 13 | CSVDRGRGDGYTF
TRBJ2-3 | TRBV6-5 | 14 | CASRRTGGADTQYF
TRBJ2-3 | TRBV10-1 | 15 | CASSESRFNTDTQYF
TRBJ1-1 | TRBV30 | 12 | CAWRLRDTEAFF
TRBJ2-7 | TRBV4-1 | 14 | CASSLGQGAYEQYF
TRBJ1-5 | TRBV5-4 | 15 | CASSLWGGVDQPQHF
TRBJ1-5 | TRBV6-6 | 14 | CASSNQGADQPQHF
TRBJ2-5 | TRBV29-1 | 12 | CSGLGDTETQYF
TRBJ2-7 | TRBV7-2 | 15 | CASSLSSALAYEQYF
TRBJ2-1 | TRBV9 | 16 | CASSSVGQGGYNEQFF
TRBJ2-3 | TRBV30 | 13 | CAWSVGGTDTQYF